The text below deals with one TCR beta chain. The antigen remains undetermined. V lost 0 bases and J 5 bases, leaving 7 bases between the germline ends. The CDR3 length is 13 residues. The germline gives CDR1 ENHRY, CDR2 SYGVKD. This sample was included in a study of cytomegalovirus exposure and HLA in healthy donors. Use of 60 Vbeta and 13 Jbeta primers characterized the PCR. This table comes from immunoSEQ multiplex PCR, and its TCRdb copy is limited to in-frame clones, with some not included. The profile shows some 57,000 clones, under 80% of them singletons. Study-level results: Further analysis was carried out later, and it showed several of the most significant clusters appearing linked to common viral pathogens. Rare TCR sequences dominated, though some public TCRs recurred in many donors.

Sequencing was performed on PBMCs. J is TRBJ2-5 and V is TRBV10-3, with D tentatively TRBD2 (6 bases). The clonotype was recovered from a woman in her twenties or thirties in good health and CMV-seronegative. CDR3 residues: CAISESGLETQYF. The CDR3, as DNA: TGTGCCATCAGTGAGTCGGGACTGGAGACCCAGTACTTC.